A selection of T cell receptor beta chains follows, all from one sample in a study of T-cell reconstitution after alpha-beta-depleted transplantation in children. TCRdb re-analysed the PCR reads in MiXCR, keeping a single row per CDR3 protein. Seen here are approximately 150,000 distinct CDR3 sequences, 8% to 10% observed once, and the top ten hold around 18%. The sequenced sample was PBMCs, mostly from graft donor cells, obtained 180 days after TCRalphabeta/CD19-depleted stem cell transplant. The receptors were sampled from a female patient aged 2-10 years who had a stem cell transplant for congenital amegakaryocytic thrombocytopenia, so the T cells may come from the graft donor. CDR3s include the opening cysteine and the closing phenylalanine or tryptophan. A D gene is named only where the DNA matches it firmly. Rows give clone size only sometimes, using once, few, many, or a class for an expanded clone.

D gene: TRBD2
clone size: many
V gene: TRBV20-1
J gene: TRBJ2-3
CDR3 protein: CSAGTSGTDTQYF
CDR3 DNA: TGCAGTGCCGGGACTAGCGGCACAGATACGCAGTATTTT

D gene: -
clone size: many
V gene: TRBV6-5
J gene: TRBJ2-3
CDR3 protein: CASSYHRVTDTQYF
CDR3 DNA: TGTGCCAGCAGTTACCACAGGGTCACAGATACGCAGTATTTT

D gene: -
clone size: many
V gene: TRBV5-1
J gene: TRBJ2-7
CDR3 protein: CASSLASWGYEQYF
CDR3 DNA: TGCGCCAGCAGCTTGGCTAGCTGGGGCTACGAGCAGTACTTC

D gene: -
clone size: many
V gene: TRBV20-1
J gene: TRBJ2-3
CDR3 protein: CSARPSTDTSTDTQYF
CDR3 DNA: TGCAGTGCTAGACCTTCGACGGATACTAGCACAGATACGCAGTATTTT

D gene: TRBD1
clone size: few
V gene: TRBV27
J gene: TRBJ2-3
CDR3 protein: CASSPPGRGHSTDTQYF
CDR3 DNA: TGTGCCAGCAGTCCCCCGGGCAGGGGGCACAGCACAGATACGCAGTATTTT

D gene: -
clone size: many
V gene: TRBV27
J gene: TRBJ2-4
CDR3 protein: CASSPRTTLAKNIQYF
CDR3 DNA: TGTGCCAGCAGTCCACGGACAACTCTAGCCAAAAACATTCAGTACTTC

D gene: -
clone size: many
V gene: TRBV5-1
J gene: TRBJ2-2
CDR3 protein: CASSPRQENTGELFF
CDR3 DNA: TGCGCCAGCAGCCCCCGACAGGAGAACACCGGGGAGCTGTTTTTT

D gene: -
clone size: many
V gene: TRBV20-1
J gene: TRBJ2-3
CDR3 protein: CSARVPWLGADTQYF
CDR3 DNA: TGCAGTGCTAGAGTCCCTTGGCTAGGTGCAGATACGCAGTATTTT

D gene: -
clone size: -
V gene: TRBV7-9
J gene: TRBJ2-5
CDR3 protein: CASSYDPMGTQYF
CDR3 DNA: TGTGCCAGCAGCTACGACCCAATGGGGACCCAGTACTTC

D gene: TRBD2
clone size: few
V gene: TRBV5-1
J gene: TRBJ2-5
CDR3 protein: CASSSPRSGETQYF
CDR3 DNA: TGCGCCAGCAGCTCCCCCCGTAGCGGGGAGACCCAGTACTTC

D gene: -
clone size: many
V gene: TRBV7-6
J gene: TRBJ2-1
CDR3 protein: CASSQLNEQFF
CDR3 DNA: TGTGCCAGCAGCCAGCTAAATGAGCAGTTCTTC

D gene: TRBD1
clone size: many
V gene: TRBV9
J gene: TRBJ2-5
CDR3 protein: CASSVAGQGAETQYF
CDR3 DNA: TGTGCCAGCAGCGTAGCGGGACAGGGGGCAGAGACCCAGTACTTC

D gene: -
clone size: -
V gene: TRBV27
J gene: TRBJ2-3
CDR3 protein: CASRPGPHREIAQYF
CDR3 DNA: TGTGCCAGCAGGCCGGGCCCACATAGAGAGATCGCGCAGTATTTT

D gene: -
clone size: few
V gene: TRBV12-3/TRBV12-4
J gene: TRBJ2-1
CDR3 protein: CASSLMGEQFF
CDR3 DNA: TGTGCCAGCAGTTTAATGGGCGAGCAGTTCTTC

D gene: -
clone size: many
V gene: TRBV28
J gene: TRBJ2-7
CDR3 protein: CASSLSPSVGHEQYF
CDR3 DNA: TGTGCCAGCAGTTTATCCCCGTCGGTTGGCCACGAGCAGTACTTC

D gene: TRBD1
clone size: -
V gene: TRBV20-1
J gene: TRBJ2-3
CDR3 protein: CSQGQGTDTQYF
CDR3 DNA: TGCAGTCAAGGACAGGGGACAGATACGCAGTATTTT

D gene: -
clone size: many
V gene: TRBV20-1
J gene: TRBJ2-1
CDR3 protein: CSARPLRNEQFF
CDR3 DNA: TGCAGTGCTAGGCCCCTTAGGAATGAGCAGTTCTTC

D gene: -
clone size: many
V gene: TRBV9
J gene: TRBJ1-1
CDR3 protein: CASSVDDGTEAFF
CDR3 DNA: TGTGCCAGCAGCGTTGATGACGGGACTGAAGCTTTCTTT

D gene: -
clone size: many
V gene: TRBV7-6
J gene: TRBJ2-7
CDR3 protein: CASSPTRGPYEQYF
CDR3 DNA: TGTGCCAGCAGCCCGACCCGGGGACCCTACGAGCAGTACTTC

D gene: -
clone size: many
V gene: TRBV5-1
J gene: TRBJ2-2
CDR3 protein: CASSLGAGTGELFF
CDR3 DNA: TGCGCCAGCAGCTTGGGGGCAGGGACCGGGGAGCTGTTTTTT

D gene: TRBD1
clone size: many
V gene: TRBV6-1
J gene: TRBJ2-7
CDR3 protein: CASSDPPGQGIYEQYF
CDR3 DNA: TGTGCCAGCAGTGACCCACCGGGACAGGGGATCTACGAGCAGTACTTC

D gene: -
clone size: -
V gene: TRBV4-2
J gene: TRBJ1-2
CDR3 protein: CASSQYSYYGYTF
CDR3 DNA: TGTGCCAGCAGCCAATACAGTTACTATGGCTACACCTTC

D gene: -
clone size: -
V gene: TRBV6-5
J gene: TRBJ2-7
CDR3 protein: CASSYSWQGAEQYF
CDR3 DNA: TGTGCCAGCAGTTACTCCTGGCAGGGAGCCGAGCAGTACTTC

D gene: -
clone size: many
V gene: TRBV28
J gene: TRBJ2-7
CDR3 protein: CASSLKRFFEQYF
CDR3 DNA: TGTGCCAGCAGTTTAAAGAGATTCTTCGAGCAGTACTTC

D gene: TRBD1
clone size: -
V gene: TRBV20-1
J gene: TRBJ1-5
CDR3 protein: CSASDRVGQPQHF
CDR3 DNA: TGCAGTGCTTCGGACAGGGTTGGTCAGCCCCAGCATTTT

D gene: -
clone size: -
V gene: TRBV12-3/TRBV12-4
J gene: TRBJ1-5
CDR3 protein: CASSQQGGGNQPQHF
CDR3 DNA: TGTGCCAGCAGCCAACAGGGAGGGGGCAATCAGCCCCAGCATTTT

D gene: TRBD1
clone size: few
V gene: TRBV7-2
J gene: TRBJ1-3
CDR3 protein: CASSRLTGVGNTIYF
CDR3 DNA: TGTGCCAGCAGCCGCTTGACAGGGGTTGGAAACACCATATATTTT

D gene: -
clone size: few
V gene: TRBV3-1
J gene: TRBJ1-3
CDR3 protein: CASRPGHNGNTIYF
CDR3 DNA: TGTGCCAGCAGGCCGGGACACAACGGAAACACCATATATTTT

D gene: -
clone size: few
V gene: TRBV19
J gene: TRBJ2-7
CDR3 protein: CATADLGRGTSYEQYF
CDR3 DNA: TGTGCCACCGCCGACCTTGGCAGGGGAACGTCCTACGAGCAGTACTTC

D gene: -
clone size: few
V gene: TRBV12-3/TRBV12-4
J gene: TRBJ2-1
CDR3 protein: CASEASSDNEQFF
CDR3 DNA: TGTGCCAGCGAGGCCTCTTCCGACAATGAGCAGTTCTTC

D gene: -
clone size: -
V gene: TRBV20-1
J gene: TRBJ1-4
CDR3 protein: CSARDIGEEKLFF
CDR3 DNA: TGCAGTGCTAGAGATATCGGGGAAGAAAAACTGTTTTTT

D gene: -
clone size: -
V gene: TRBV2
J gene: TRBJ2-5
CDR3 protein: CASSVGVGEETQYF
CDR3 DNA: TGTGCCAGCAGTGTAGGTGTCGGGGAAGAGACCCAGTACTTC

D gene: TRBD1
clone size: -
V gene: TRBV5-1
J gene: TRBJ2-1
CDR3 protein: CASSSYLGQGAYNEQFF
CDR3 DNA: TGCGCCAGCAGCTCCTACCTTGGACAGGGGGCCTACAATGAGCAGTTCTTC

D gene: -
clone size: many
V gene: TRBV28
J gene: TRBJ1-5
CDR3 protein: CASSQVEMTQHF
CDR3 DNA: TGTGCCAGCAGTCAGGTGGAGATGACCCAGCATTTT

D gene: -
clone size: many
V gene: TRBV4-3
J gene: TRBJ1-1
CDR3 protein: CASSQDSGVNTEAFF
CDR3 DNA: TGCGCCAGCAGCCAAGATTCAGGGGTGAACACTGAAGCTTTCTTT

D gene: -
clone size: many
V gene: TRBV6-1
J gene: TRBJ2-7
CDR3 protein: CASSETSYEQYF
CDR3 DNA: TGTGCCAGCAGTGAAACTTCCTACGAGCAGTACTTC

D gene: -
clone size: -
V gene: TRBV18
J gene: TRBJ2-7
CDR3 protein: CASSPIGESEQYF
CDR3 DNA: TGTGCCAGCTCACCAATAGGAGAGAGTGAGCAGTACTTC

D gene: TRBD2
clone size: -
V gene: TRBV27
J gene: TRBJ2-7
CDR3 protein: CASSFGLAGGYEQYF
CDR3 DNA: TGTGCCAGCAGTTTTGGACTAGCGGGAGGCTACGAGCAGTACTTC

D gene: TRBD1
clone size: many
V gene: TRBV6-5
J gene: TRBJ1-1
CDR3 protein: CASSYGTENTEAFF
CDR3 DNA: TGTGCCAGCAGTTACGGGACAGAGAACACTGAAGCTTTCTTT

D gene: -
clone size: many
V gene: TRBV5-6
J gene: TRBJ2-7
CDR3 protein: CASSLWVRSSYEQYF
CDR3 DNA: TGTGCCAGCAGCTTGTGGGTCAGGAGCTCCTACGAGCAGTACTTC